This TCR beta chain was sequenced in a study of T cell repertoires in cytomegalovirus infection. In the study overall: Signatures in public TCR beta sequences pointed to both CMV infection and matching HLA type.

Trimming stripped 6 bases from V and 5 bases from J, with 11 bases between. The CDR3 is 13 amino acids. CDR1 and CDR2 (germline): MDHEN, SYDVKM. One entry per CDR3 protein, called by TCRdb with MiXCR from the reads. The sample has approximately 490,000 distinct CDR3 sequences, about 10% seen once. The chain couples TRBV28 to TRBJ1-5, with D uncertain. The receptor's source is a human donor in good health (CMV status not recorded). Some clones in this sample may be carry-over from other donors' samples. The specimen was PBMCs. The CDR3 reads CASSRNTDQPQHF. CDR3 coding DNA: TGTGCCAGCAGCAGGAATACCGATCAGCCCCAGCATTTT.